This T cell receptor (beta chain) was sequenced in a study of blood T cell repertoires in COVID-19. The data were produced by immunoSEQ multiplex PCR, yet TCRdb's version contains in-frame clones alone and is incomplete. The repertoire holds 180,000 or so clones, with about 80% as singletons. This CDR3 is built from 15 residues. Germline V gives CDR1 SGDLS, CDR2 YYNGEE. V was cut by 0 bases and J by 3 bases, with 10 bases left in between. V and J are TRBV9 and TRBJ2-1; unclear D gene. The TCR was taken from a human donor with acute or convalescent COVID-19. The donor label of this sample is uncertain. The sequencing sample was made of peripheral blood. Written as DNA, the CDR3 is TGTGCCAGCAGCGTAGCTGGGCAGAACTACAATGAGCAGTTCTTC. Residues: CASSVAGQNYNEQFF.